This T cell receptor (beta chain) was documented in a study of blood T cell repertoires in COVID-19. Study-level information: Acute-phase and convalescent COVID-19 samples originated in the United States, Italy and Spain. Sources were T cells, B-cell-depleted T cells, or PBMCs; the material itself was cDNA or gDNA.

This clone was found once. The CDR3 covers 15 residues. Trimming removed 2 bases from V and 5 bases from J; junction bases left unmatched: 6. Looked up from germline, CDR1 is SGHTA and CDR2 is FQGTGA. In the source study's methods: Cell counts per sample came from amplifying reference gene primers. Sequenced by immunoSEQ multiplex PCR; TCRdb stores in-frame clones only, minus some. V and J calls and clone size are given by that table; D and trimming were obtained from the DNA. The table lists some 110,000 clones, roughly 83% of them singletons. The chain uses TRBV7-3 and TRBJ2-1; 7 bases map to TRBD2. This TCR derives from a man aged 30-40 years with acute or convalescent COVID-19. The sequencing input was peripheral blood. CDR3 coding DNA: TGTGCCAGCAGCTTATTGGGGGGGACGGACAATGAGCAGTTCTTC. This encodes CASSLLGGTDNEQFF.